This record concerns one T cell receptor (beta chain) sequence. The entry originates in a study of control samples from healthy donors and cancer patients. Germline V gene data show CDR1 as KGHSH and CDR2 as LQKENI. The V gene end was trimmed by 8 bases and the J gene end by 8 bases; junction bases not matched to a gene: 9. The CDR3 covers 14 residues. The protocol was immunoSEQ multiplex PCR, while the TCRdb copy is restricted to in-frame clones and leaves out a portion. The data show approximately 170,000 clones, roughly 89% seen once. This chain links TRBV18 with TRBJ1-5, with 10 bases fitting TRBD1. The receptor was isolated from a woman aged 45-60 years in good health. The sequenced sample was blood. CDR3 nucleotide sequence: TGTGCCAGCGCGACCAGGGACAGGGGTGAGCCCCAGCATTTT. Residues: CASATRDRGEPQHF.